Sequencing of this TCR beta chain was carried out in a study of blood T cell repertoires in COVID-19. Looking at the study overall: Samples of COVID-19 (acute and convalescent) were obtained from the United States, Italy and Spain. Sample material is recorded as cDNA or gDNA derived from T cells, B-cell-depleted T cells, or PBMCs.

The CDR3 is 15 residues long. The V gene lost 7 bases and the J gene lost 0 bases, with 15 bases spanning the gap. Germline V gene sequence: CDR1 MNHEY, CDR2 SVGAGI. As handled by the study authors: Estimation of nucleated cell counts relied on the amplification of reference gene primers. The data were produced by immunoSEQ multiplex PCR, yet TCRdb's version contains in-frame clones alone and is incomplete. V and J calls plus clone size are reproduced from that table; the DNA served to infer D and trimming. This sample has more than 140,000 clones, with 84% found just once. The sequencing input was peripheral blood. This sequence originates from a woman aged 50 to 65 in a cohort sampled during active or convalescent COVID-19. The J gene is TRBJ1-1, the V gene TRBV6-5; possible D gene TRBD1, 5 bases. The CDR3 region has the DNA TGTGCCAGCACTACCGGGAGGGGACTGAACACTGAAGCTTTCTTT. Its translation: CASTTGRGLNTEAFF.